Below are 31 T cell receptor beta chains sequenced from a single sample in a study of vaccination and CD4 T cells after COVID-19. The Oncomine TCR Beta short-read assay sequenced DNA from cultured CD4+ T cells. TCRdb independently ran MiXCR on the PCR reads; one entry per CDR3 protein. The sample shows roughly 9,800 distinct CDR3 sequences, 55% to 75% of them seen only once. The treatment denotes: approximately 11-day PBMC culture with coronavirus spike peptide pools or control peptides (ViraFEST assay). Their antigens are not known. Specimen: CD4+ T cells from blood, cultured in vitro. These receptors were taken from a human donor who had recovered from COVID-19.

The chain recombines TRBV20-1 with TRBJ2-5, with 7 bases lining up with TRBD1. With 6 bases clipped from V and 5 bases from J, the junction kept 9 bases outside the gene matches. CDR1 DFQATT and CDR2 SNEGSKA come from the germline V gene (reference sequence). This CDR3 comprises 13 residues. The CDR3 region has the DNA TGCAGTGCGCCGGGACAGCGAGGGGAGACCCAGTACTTC. Amino acid sequence: CSAPGQRGETQYF.

V usage is TRBV19 and J usage is TRBJ1-2, with no clear D. Germline CDR1 and CDR2: LNHDA and SQIVND (reference sequence). Trimming left V 4 bases short and J 0 bases short, with 6 bases between. This CDR3 region has 13 residues. The CDR3 DNA reads as TGTGCCAGTAGTACGGTAGCTAACTATGGCTACACCTTC. This encodes CASSTVANYGYTF.

This chain links TRBV6-2 or TRBV6-3 with TRBJ2-2; 8 positions agree with TRBD1. This CDR3 has 17 residues. After removal of 5 bases from V and 4 bases from J, the junction contained 12 bases not matched to a gene. Germline assignment: CDR1 MNHEY and CDR2 SVGEGT. Written as DNA, the CDR3 is TGTGCCAGCAGTACACTGGGAGGCAGGGGGCGCACCGGGGAGCTGTTTTTT. This encodes CASSTLGGRGRTGELFF.

The rearrangement uses TRBV7-2 and TRBJ2-3, with D unresolved. V was trimmed by 5 bases and J by 2 bases, leaving 11 bases between them. The CDR3 has 14 amino acids. CDR1 is SGHTA, CDR2 FQGNSA, per germline. The CDR3, as DNA: TGTGCCAGCAGCATGACGGGCCACACAGATACGCAGTATTTT. Protein product: CASSMTGHTDTQYF.

The sample holds a few counts of this clonotype. J is TRBJ1-1 and V is TRBV7-2; D remains ambiguous. Looked up from germline, CDR1 is SGHTA and CDR2 is FQGNSA. Trimming removed 5 bases at V and 3 bases at J, with 10 bases between. This CDR3 spans 13 amino acids. The CDR3 protein is CASSHASYTEAFF. The CDR3 coding sequence is TGTGCCAGCAGCCACGCCTCGTACACTGAAGCTTTCTTT.

This sequence joins TRBV7-2 and TRBJ2-5, with D possibly being TRBD1 (6 bases). Germline CDR1 SGHTA, CDR2 FQGNSA. This CDR3 is 14 amino acids long. The V end was cut by 3 bases, the J end by 5 bases, with 13 bases between. CDR3 nucleotide sequence: TGTGCCAGCAGCTTGGCAGGGGTTGGGGAGACCCAGTACTTC. Its protein product is CASSLAGVGETQYF.

The rearrangement uses TRBV19 and TRBJ1-5; D gene uncertain. The CDR3 is 13 amino acids. The germline V gene has CDR1 LNHDA and CDR2 SQIVND (reference sequence). V was clipped by 6 bases and J by 6 bases, with 12 bases between them. The CDR3 region is CASSPMVGQPQHF. In nucleotides, the CDR3 is TGTGCCAGTAGCCCCATGGTTGGTCAGCCCCAGCATTTT.

V and J are TRBV7-6 and TRBJ2-1, with D unclear. CDR1 SGHVS and CDR2 FNYEAQ come from the germline V gene. The CDR3 runs 18 residues. V shed 0 bases and J shed 4 bases, with 19 bases lying between them. CDR3 loop: CASSLARKGNLKYNEQFF. The CDR3 region has the DNA TGTGCCAGCAGCTTAGCGAGAAAAGGGAACCTAAAATACAATGAGCAGTTCTTC.

V gene TRBV6-2 or TRBV6-3 combines with J gene TRBJ2-7, with 11 bases lining up with TRBD1. Germline V gene sequence: CDR1 MNHEY, CDR2 SVGEGT. The CDR3 has 15 amino acids. The V gene end was trimmed by 5 bases and the J gene end by 5 bases; junction bases not matched to a gene: 8. The CDR3 reads CASSPQDRGRHEQYF. The CDR3 nucleotides read TGTGCCAGCAGTCCCCAGGACAGGGGGCGGCACGAGCAGTACTTC.

The V and J genes are TRBV7-2 and TRBJ1-1, with unresolved D. CDR3 length: 13 amino acids. V lost 3 bases, J lost 2 bases, and 7 bases lay in between. Looked up from germline, CDR1 is SGHTA and CDR2 is FQGNSA. The CDR3 reads CASSFTPNTEAFF. The CDR3 DNA is TGTGCCAGCAGCTTTACGCCCAACACTGAAGCTTTCTTT.

Within the sample, this clonotype is large. V gene TRBV20-1 combines with J gene TRBJ1-1; no clear D gene. CDR1 and CDR2 (germline): DFQATT, SNEGSKA (reference sequence). The CDR3 runs to 15 residues. V shed 6 bases and J shed 4 bases, with 21 bases lying between them. DNA for the CDR3: TGCAGTGCCACTAGGCCCTCGGCGCTGCGCACTGAAGCTTTCTTT. It translates to CSATRPSALRTEAFF.

This clonotype was observed a handful of times. V and J are TRBV2 and TRBJ1-5; 10 nucleotides match TRBD1. V dropped 6 bases and J dropped 5; count of bases not matched to a gene: 7. Per the germline V gene, CDR1 is SNHLY and CDR2 is FYNNEI. The CDR3 is 15 residues long. CDR3 in amino acids: CASRRQGAIHQPQHF. As DNA, the CDR3 is TGTGCCAGCAGGCGACAGGGGGCGATCCATCAGCCCCAGCATTTT.

This chain uses TRBV5-6 with TRBJ2-3; 10 bases match TRBD1. V was clipped by 3 bases and J by 3 bases; unmatched bases: 4. The CDR3 length is 15 residues. Germline loops: CDR1 SGHDT, CDR2 YYEEEE. This CDR3 reads CASSSDRGSTDTQYF. In nucleotides, the CDR3 is TGTGCCAGCAGCTCGGACAGGGGGAGTACAGATACGCAGTATTTT.

V usage is TRBV6-5 and J usage is TRBJ2-7; D is perhaps TRBD2 (5 bases). The V end was cut by 0 bases, the J end by 7 bases, with 7 bases between. Germline V lookup: CDR1 MNHEY, CDR2 SVGAGI. The CDR3 is 12 amino acids. Written as DNA, the CDR3 is TGTGCCAGCAGTTACTCTGGACTGGAGCAGTACTTC. Its protein is CASSYSGLEQYF.

The chain combines TRBV10-3 with TRBJ1-1; no reliable D call. The germline V gene has CDR1 ENHRY and CDR2 SYGVKD. With 0 bases removed from V and 8 bases from J, the gap between germline ends came to 10 bases. The CDR3 is 13 residues long. The CDR3 nucleotides are TGTGCCATCAGTGAGTCTCGGCAGTCCGAAGCTTTCTTT. Translated: CAISESRQSEAFF.

This clonotype was seen a few times. Here the CDR3 DNA reads TGCAGTGCTAGCCTGGGCAGGGGTACTGAAGCTTTCTTT. It encodes CSASLGRGTEAFF. This chain connects TRBV20-1 to TRBJ1-1; maybe TRBD1 (6 bases). This CDR3 is built from 13 residues. The germline V and J ends were trimmed by 3 bases and 5 bases, with 13 bases remaining between them. The germline gives CDR1 DFQATT, CDR2 SNEGSKA (reference sequence).

J is TRBJ1-4 and V is TRBV19; no reliable D call. Germline CDR1 LNHDA, CDR2 SQIVND (reference sequence). V dropped 4 bases and J dropped 2 bases, with 11 bases sitting between them. The CDR3 covers 15 residues. The CDR3, as DNA: TGTGCCAGTAGTAAACTACAGCCCACTAATGAAAAACTGTTTTTT. Translated, it gives CASSKLQPTNEKLFF.

The chain uses TRBV6-1 and TRBJ1-5, with TRBD1 matching 8 bases. The CDR3 length is 12 residues. Germline CDR1 reads MNHNS; CDR2 reads SASEGT. Trimming cost V 7 bases and J 6 bases; bases outside gene matches: 2. The CDR3 here is CASTTGGQPQHF. The CDR3 region has the DNA TGTGCCAGCACTACAGGGGGTCAGCCCCAGCATTTT.

This clonotype was detected only once. This chain uses TRBV11-2 with TRBJ1-5; D ambiguous. This CDR3 is built from 13 residues. In germline, CDR1 is SGHAT, CDR2 FQNNGV. Trimming removed 1 base from V and 7 bases from J, with 8 bases in between. CDR3 DNA: TGTGCCAGCAGCTTAGCCATGGACCAGCCCCAGCATTTT. It codes for CASSLAMDQPQHF.

This chain's CDR3 is CASSLEGRGPAGELFF. In DNA form, the CDR3 reads TGTGCCAGCAGCTTAGAGGGCCGGGGCCCAGCCGGGGAGCTGTTTTTT. The rearrangement joins TRBV11-3 to TRBJ2-2, with D possibly called TRBD1 or TRBD2 (5 bases each). Germline lookup yields CDR1 SGHNT and CDR2 YENEEA. The CDR3 totals 16 residues. Between the trimmed V and J ends, which lost 0 bases and 6 bases, there was a span of 14 bases.

The rearrangement joins TRBV7-3 to TRBJ1-5; D gene uncertain. Germline V gene lookup returns CDR1 SGHTA and CDR2 FQGTGA. The CDR3 runs to 14 residues. V was shortened by 1 base and J by 5 bases, with 9 bases between the two germline ends. The CDR3 nucleotides read TGTGCCAGCAGCTTAAAACCTGGGGATCAGCCCCAGCATTTT. This translates into CASSLKPGDQPQHF.

The V gene is TRBV27, the J gene TRBJ1-5, with D unresolved. Trimming removed 6 bases from V and 4 bases from J, with 10 bases in between. CDR3 size: 13 residues. Germline V gives CDR1 MNHEY, CDR2 SMNVEV (reference sequence). CDR3 DNA: TGTGCCAGCAGGGCAGACCCTAATCAGCCCCAGCATTTT. It encodes CASRADPNQPQHF.

The table lists this clonotype with a few counts. This chain uses TRBV18 with TRBJ1-2; a possible D gene is TRBD1 (6 bases). The CDR3 consists of 14 residues. Trimming left V 0 bases short and J 5 bases short, with 10 bases between. The germline CDR1 and CDR2 sequences are KGHSH and LQKENI. CDR3 sequence (DNA): TGTGCCAGCTCACCACCGGAGGGACATTATGGCTACACCTTC. Protein product: CASSPPEGHYGYTF.

The J gene is TRBJ1-4, the V gene TRBV20-1, with D perhaps matching TRBD1 (5 bases). Germline assignment: CDR1 DFQATT and CDR2 SNEGSKA (reference sequence). The V end was cut by 1 base, the J end by 8 bases, with 5 bases between. The CDR3 has 11 residues. CDR3 loop: CSARGDEKLFF. In nucleotides, the CDR3 is TGCAGTGCTAGAGGGGACGAAAAACTGTTTTTT.

The chain links TRBV6-5 to TRBJ1-6, with no clear D. V dropped 4 bases and J dropped 8 bases, with 9 bases sitting between them. In germline, CDR1 is MNHEY, CDR2 SVGAGI. The CDR3 covers 13 residues. The DNA of the CDR3 is TGTGCCAGCAGTTCCACACGGGATTCACCCCTCCACTTT. Translating gives CASSSTRDSPLHF.

The V and J genes are TRBV6-1 and TRBJ1-4; 11 bases match TRBD1. CDR3 length equals 14 residues. Per the germline V gene, CDR1 is MNHNS and CDR2 is SASEGT. J was trimmed by 2 bases and V by 8 bases; bases with no gene match: 1. CDR3 sequence (DNA): TGTGCCAGCGGGGACAGGGGGACTAATGAAAAACTGTTTTTT. It encodes CASGDRGTNEKLFF.

The chain combines TRBV5-1 with TRBJ1-6; 7 bases agree with TRBD1. V gave up 5 bases and J gave up 5 bases; unmatched junction bases: 4. CDR1 SGHRS and CDR2 YFSETQ come from the germline V gene. This CDR3 is 14 amino acids long. CDR3 in DNA: TGCGCCAGCAGTGCCCAGGGGGATAATTCACCCCTCCACTTT. Protein: CASSAQGDNSPLHF.

This clonotype has a handful of counts. The V and J genes are TRBV6-1 and TRBJ2-5; possible D gene TRBD2, 6 bases. The length of the CDR3 is 14 residues. Germline CDR1 is MNHNS and CDR2 is SASEGT. Trimming shortened V by 5 bases and J by 5 bases, and 15 bases separated the two germline ends. Here the CDR3 DNA reads TGTGCCAGCAGTCCGACCCAGCGGGCGGAGACCCAGTACTTC. It translates to CASSPTQRAETQYF.

This clonotype occurred a few times. J is TRBJ1-2 and V is TRBV2, with no clear D. The CDR3 is made up of 12 amino acids. The V end lost 4 bases, the J end lost 5 bases, and 8 bases lay between the germline ends. CDR1 and CDR2 (germline): SNHLY, FYNNEI. As DNA, the CDR3 is TGTGCCAGCAGTGGGGTCAGTTATGGCTACACCTTC. This translates into CASSGVSYGYTF.

This clonotype was counted between two and nine times. This rearrangement joins TRBV6-1 to TRBJ1-2; D not certain. Germline assignment: CDR1 MNHNS and CDR2 SASEGT. Trimming removed 1 base at V and 0 bases at J, with 12 bases between. The CDR3 consists of 16 residues. CDR3 sequence reads: CASSEVAQTPNYGYTF. The CDR3 region has the DNA TGTGCCAGCAGTGAAGTAGCCCAGACACCTAACTATGGCTACACCTTC.

The J gene is TRBJ2-7, the V gene TRBV12-3 or TRBV12-4; D gene ambiguous. The CDR3 sequence is 15 residues long. V was pared by 5 bases and J by 0 bases, with 14 bases between. The CDR3 region is CASSPGPLSSYEQYF. The CDR3 region has the DNA TGTGCCAGCAGTCCAGGACCCCTTAGCTCCTACGAGCAGTACTTC.